The 13 T cell receptor beta chains listed next were all sequenced from one sample in a study of blood T cell repertoires in COVID-19. Measured with immunoSEQ multiplex PCR; TCRdb has only the in-frame clones, and not every one. This sample has around 300,000 clones; around 90% occur once, and the top ten carry approximately 2%. Sequencing input: PBMCs or T cells enriched from blood (not recorded which). These TCRs come from a woman aged 55-69 years in a cohort exposed to, infected with or recovered from COVID-19 (not recorded which).

This chain joins TRBV6-5 and TRBJ2-7; the D is unclear. There are 13 residues in the CDR3. The V gene lost 6 bases and the J gene lost 5 bases, with 14 bases spanning the gap. Germline loops: CDR1 MNHEY, CDR2 SVGAGI. The CDR3 spells CASRSQPINEQYF. CDR3 sequence (DNA): TGTGCCAGCAGGTCACAGCCCATAAACGAGCAGTACTTC.

The chain couples TRBV7-3 to TRBJ2-2, with D perhaps matching TRBD1 (5 bases). V dropped 2 bases and J dropped 4 bases, with 11 bases sitting between them. The CDR3 contains 15 residues. CDR1 is SGHTA, CDR2 FQGTGA, per germline. CDR3 in DNA: TGTGCCAGCAGCTTAGGCAGGGCCCCCACCGGGGAGCTGTTTTTT. It yields the protein CASSLGRAPTGELFF.

The J gene is TRBJ2-1, the V gene TRBV19; 10 bases align to TRBD2. Losses at the gene ends were 4 bases for V and 4 bases for J; bases not matched to a gene: 7. CDR1 and CDR2 (germline): LNHDA, SQIVND (reference sequence). This CDR3 has 16 amino acids. The CDR3 protein is CASSTPTSGAYNEQFF. CDR3 in DNA: TGTGCCAGTAGTACCCCCACTAGCGGGGCTTACAATGAGCAGTTCTTC.

This clone was seen once. The J gene is TRBJ2-7, the V gene TRBV28; D remains unclear. The CDR3 runs 12 residues. Germline lookup yields CDR1 MDHEN and CDR2 SYDVKM. V lost 2 bases and J 6 bases, leaving 8 bases between the germline ends. This CDR3 is CASSLTVPEQYF. Here the CDR3 DNA reads TGTGCCAGCAGTTTAACGGTCCCCGAGCAGTACTTC.

This clone was counted a single time. Other DNA sequences in the sample encode the same CDR3. J is TRBJ1-2 and V is TRBV6-5; D is undetermined. V was pared by 0 bases and J by 6 bases, with 11 bases between. The germline V gene has CDR1 MNHEY and CDR2 SVGAGI. This CDR3 contains 14 residues. The CDR3 is CASSYSWTGNGYTF. The CDR3 DNA is TGTGCCAGCAGTTACTCCTGGACTGGTAATGGCTACACCTTC.

This chain uses TRBV18 with TRBJ2-1; TRBD1 matches at 7 bases. Germline values: CDR1 KGHSH, CDR2 LQKENI. The CDR3 length is 15 residues. The V segment lost 6 bases and the J segment 3 bases; nucleotides outside the gene matches: 8. CDR3 sequence: CASSRNRDSYNEQFF. CDR3 in DNA: TGTGCCAGCTCTAGGAACCGGGACAGCTACAATGAGCAGTTCTTC. The complete variable domain, with remaining parts taken from reference TRBV18 and TRBJ2-1, reads NAGVMQNPRHLVRRRGQEARLRCSPMKGHSHVYWYRQLPEEGLKFMVYLQKENIIDESGMPKERFSAEFPKEGPSILRIQQVVRGDSAAYFCASSRNRDSYNEQFFGPGTRLTVL.

The chain recombines TRBV10-1 with TRBJ2-1; 10 bases map to TRBD2. After removal of 0 bases from V and 6 bases from J, the junction contained 2 bases not matched to a gene. The CDR3 is 15 amino acids. Germline V CDR1 and CDR2: WNHNN, SYGVQD (reference sequence). CDR3 in amino acids: CASSESLAGVNEQFF. CDR3 sequence (DNA): TGCGCCAGCAGTGAGTCTCTAGCGGGAGTCAATGAGCAGTTCTTC.

The chain has TRBV2 and TRBJ1-1; possibly TRBD1 for D (6 bases). CDR3 size: 14 residues. V was cut by 3 bases and J by 4 bases, with 12 bases left in between. Germline V gives CDR1 SNHLY, CDR2 FYNNEI. The DNA of the CDR3 is TGTGCCAGCAGTGAGAGAAGGGGGAGCACTGAAGCTTTCTTT. Translation: CASSERRGSTEAFF.

This clone was found once. V usage is TRBV9 and J usage is TRBJ2-7, with 11 bases identical to TRBD2. This CDR3 has 15 amino acids. Germline values: CDR1 SGDLS, CDR2 YYNGEE. The trim removed 0 bases at V and 3 bases at J, leaving 2 bases unmatched. CDR3 bases: TGTGCCAGCAGCGTAGGCGGGACTAGCGGCTACGAGCAGTACTTC. Translating it yields CASSVGGTSGYEQYF.

This chain connects TRBV5-1 to TRBJ2-4, with 7 bases identical to TRBD2. The CDR3 consists of 13 residues. From germline, CDR1 is SGHRS and CDR2 YFSETQ. Trimming cost V 2 bases and J 8 bases; bases outside gene matches: 4. The CDR3 DNA is TGCGCCAGCAGCTTCGGGGGAGGGGACATTCAGTACTTC. This encodes CASSFGGGDIQYF.

The V and J genes are TRBV24-1 and TRBJ2-5; 11 nucleotides agree with TRBD1. This CDR3 is built from 14 residues. Germline V gene data show CDR1 as KGHDR and CDR2 as SFDVKD. V was pared by 7 bases and J by 5 bases, with 5 bases of the junction left unmatched. CDR3 bases: TGTGCCACCAGGGGGACAGGGGGGATGGAGACCCAGTACTTC. Translation: CATRGTGGMETQYF.

The chain recombines TRBV5-1 with TRBJ2-2; 7 bases agree with TRBD1. The CDR3 length is 15 residues. The V gene's germline CDR1 is SGHRS and CDR2 YFSETQ. The trim removed 0 bases at V and 3 bases at J, leaving 2 bases unmatched. CDR3: CASSLGGQDTGELFF. CDR3 nucleotides: TGCGCCAGCAGCTTGGGCGGACAGGACACCGGGGAGCTGTTTTTT.

This chain joins TRBV2 and TRBJ2-5, with 7 bases that match TRBD2. This CDR3 region has 15 residues. V was pared by 5 bases and J by 5 bases, with 11 bases of the junction left unmatched. Germline CDR1 is SNHLY and CDR2 is FYNNEI. Here the CDR3 DNA reads TGTGCCAGCAGTAGAGCGGGGTTAGGCGGGGAGACCCAGTACTTC. Amino acid sequence: CASSRAGLGGETQYF.